The 23 T cell receptor beta chains presented below share a single source sample, sequenced in a study of Graves' ophthalmopathy and Graves' hyperthyroidism. Amplification of the TCR beta CDR3 regions used RNA transcripts (as template). Second-round multiplex PCR came after first-round RT-PCR with HTBI primers. TCRdb analysed the multiplex PCR reads with MiXCR anew, one entry per CDR3 protein. Here the sample spans 24,000 or so distinct CDR3 sequences, approximately 48% being singletons. The sample comprised peripheral blood. The receptors were sampled from an adult woman with stable Graves' hyperthyroidism.

This clonotype was found once. A read error may account for a junction end that differs from germline. This chain connects TRBV7-8 to TRBJ2-6; possible D gene TRBD2, 7 bases. CDR1 SGHVS and CDR2 FQNEAQ come from the germline V gene. This CDR3 contains 17 residues. The CDR3 bases are TGTGCCAGCGGCTTAGGGGGGGGGACCTCTGGGGCCAACGTCCTGACTTTC. It encodes CASGLGGGTSGANVLTF.

Only one count was recorded for this clonotype. A read error is possible here, since a much larger clone lies one base away. The V gene is TRBV28, the J gene TRBJ2-1; TRBD2 agrees at 11 bases. CDR3 length: 17 residues. The germline CDR1 and CDR2 sequences are MDHEN and SYDVKM. Here the CDR3 DNA reads TGTGCCAGCAGTCTGGTAGCGGGAGGGCCTACGTACAGTGAGCAGTTCTTC. Translated, it gives CASSLVAGGPTYSEQFF. Variable domain in full (rest from reference TRBV28 and TRBJ2-1): DVKVTQSSRYLVKRTGEKVFLECVQDMDHENMFWYRQDPGLGLRLIYFSYDVKMKEKGDIPEGYSVSREKKERFSLILESASTNQTSMYLCASSLVAGGPTYSEQFFGPGTRLTVL.

This clonotype has only a few counts. One base away lies a much larger clone, so this may be a sequencing read error. The CDR3 DNA sequence: TGTGCCAGCAGTGAAGGCCGCCCCACAGGTACGCAGTATTTT. Its protein product is CASSEGRPTGTQYF. The V gene is TRBV2, the J gene TRBJ2-3; possibly TRBD1 for D (5 bases). CDR3 length: 14 residues. Germline V lookup: CDR1 SNHLY, CDR2 FYNNEI.

Comments on this clonotype: This CDR3 is missing its conserved last phenylalanine or tryptophan, likely due to a read error. Because the CDR3's place on the DNA is in doubt, the DNA is left out and the CDR3 is given as listed by TCRdb. This rearrangement joins TRBV28 to TRBJ2-7; the listed D gene, TRBD2, was not tested against the DNA. Germline V gene sequence: CDR1 MDHEN, CDR2 SYDVKM. The CDR3 spans 8 residues, counting both ends. CDR3 sequence reads: CASRLGPR.

The chain employs TRBV10-1 and TRBJ2-6; 7 bases are shared with TRBD1. The CDR3 sequence is 18 residues long. J gave up 0 bases and V 0 bases, and 5 bases lay outside the gene matches. CDR1 and CDR2 (germline): WNHNN, SYGVQD (reference sequence). The CDR3 region is CASSESRGLCSGANVLTF. The CDR3 nucleotides read TGCGCCAGCAGTGAGTCTAGGGGGCTGTGCTCTGGGGCCAACGTCCTGACTTTC.

The sample holds many counts of this clonotype. This rearrangement joins TRBV19 to TRBJ1-3; weak D call: TRBD1 (6 bases). Germline CDR1 is LNHDA and CDR2 is SQIVND (reference sequence). The V end lost 6 bases, the J end lost 0 bases, and 15 bases lay between the germline ends. CDR3 length: 16 amino acids. As DNA, the CDR3 is TGTGCCAGTAGCCTGGGGGGCAGATCCTCTGGAAACACCATATATTTT. This codes for CASSLGGRSSGNTIYF. The whole variable domain, filled in from reference TRBV19 and TRBJ1-3, reads DGGITQSPKYLFRKEGQNVTLSCEQNLNHDAMYWYRQDPGQGLRLIYYSQIVNDFQKGDIAEGYSVSREKKESFPLTVTSAQKNPTAFYLCASSLGGRSSGNTIYFGEGSWLTVV.

The rearrangement links TRBV7-9 to TRBJ2-7, with D possibly TRBD1 on 6 matching bases. Germline V gives CDR1 SEHNR, CDR2 FQNEAQ (reference sequence). This CDR3 has 13 residues. The V end was cut by 5 bases, the J end by 3 bases, with 11 bases between. This CDR3 reads CASSAGADYEQYF. The CDR3 nucleotides read TGTGCCAGCAGCGCAGGGGCCGACTACGAGCAGTACTTC.

The gene calls are TRBV7-3 and TRBJ2-3, with 7 bases aligning to TRBD1. The CDR3 totals 15 residues. Germline V gene data show CDR1 as SGHTA and CDR2 as FQGTGA. V dropped 5 bases and J dropped 1; count of bases not matched to a gene: 6. The CDR3 sequence is CASSNGQAGTDTQYF. The CDR3 nucleotides are TGTGCCAGCAGCAACGGACAGGCGGGCACAGATACGCAGTATTTT.

This clonotype was recorded at least ten times. The V gene is TRBV20-1, the J gene TRBJ1-1; D possibly corresponds to TRBD1 (6 bases). The length of the CDR3 is 13 residues. Trimming removed 4 bases at V and 4 bases at J, with 13 bases between. Per the germline V gene, CDR1 is DFQATT and CDR2 is SNEGSKA (reference sequence). CDR3 region: CSAKGGGSTEAFF. The CDR3 bases are TGCAGTGCTAAGGGGGGTGGGAGCACTGAAGCTTTCTTT.

This clonotype was observed many times. The genes are TRBV19 and TRBJ1-1; 7 positions match TRBD1. Losses at the gene ends were 8 bases for V and 5 bases for J; bases not matched to a gene: 14. CDR1 and CDR2 (germline): LNHDA, SQIVND (reference sequence). The CDR3 is made up of 15 amino acids. In DNA, the CDR3 is TGTGCCAGTGGCCGGGACAGAAAAGGGTGGACTGAAGCTTTCTTT. This codes for CASGRDRKGWTEAFF.

This clonotype was observed a single time. For the CDR3, the DNA is TGTGCCAGCAGTGCGCACAGGTACTATGGCTACACCTTC. The encoded protein is CASSAHRYYGYTF. The V call is TRBV25-1, the J call TRBJ1-2; maybe TRBD1 (5 bases). Germline CDR1 and CDR2: MGHDK and SYGVNS. This CDR3 region has 13 residues. The V gene lost 4 bases and the J gene lost 3 bases, with 9 bases spanning the gap.

Relative to its sample, this clonotype is medium-sized (0.01 to 0.1%). The chain couples TRBV7-9 to TRBJ2-7; D not resolved. The germline V gene encodes CDR1 SEHNR and CDR2 FQNEAQ (reference sequence). Trimming shortened V by 5 bases and J by 5 bases, and 16 bases separated the two germline ends. The CDR3 extends over 14 amino acids. The CDR3 DNA sequence: TGTGCCAGCAGCCCCCGAGTAGGGATTCACGAGCAGTACTTC. Protein product: CASSPRVGIHEQYF.

The rearrangement joins TRBV9 to TRBJ1-1; D perhaps matches TRBD1 (6 bases). The CDR3 contains 15 residues. Germline lookup yields CDR1 SGDLS and CDR2 YYNGEE. The ends were cut back, 4 bases at V and 0 bases at J, with 13 bases in the middle. This CDR3 reads CASSPRGAMNTEAFF. CDR3 nucleotides: TGTGCCAGCAGCCCGAGGGGGGCGATGAACACTGAAGCTTTCTTT.

This clonotype was recorded at least ten times. CDR3 nucleotides: TGTGCCAGTAGTACACAAAAGCACAATGAGCAGTTCTTC. Translating it yields CASSTQKHNEQFF. The chain couples TRBV19 to TRBJ2-1, with D hard to call. The germline V and J ends were trimmed by 4 bases and 5 bases, with 9 bases remaining between them. The CDR3 contains 13 residues. Germline V gives CDR1 LNHDA, CDR2 SQIVND (reference sequence).

This clonotype was observed at least ten times. CDR3 DNA: TGTGCCAGCAGTGACTCGGGAGGAAGCACAGATACGCAGTATTTT. This sequence encodes CASSDSGGSTDTQYF. This chain joins TRBV6-4 and TRBJ2-3; D may be TRBD2 (6 bases). The CDR3 length is 15 residues. Germline V gene data show CDR1 as MRHNA and CDR2 as SNTAGT. V was clipped by 0 bases and J by 0 bases, with 7 bases between them.

This clonotype occurred many times. Since a much larger clone is just one base distant, this may be a read error. This CDR3 fails to terminate in the conserved phenylalanine or tryptophan, so it likely reflects a read error. The J gene is TRBJ2-7, the V gene TRBV11-2; D is unclear. V lost 3 bases and J 3 bases, leaving 9 bases between the germline ends. Germline loops: CDR1 SGHAT, CDR2 FQNNGV. The CDR3 extends over 13 amino acids. The CDR3 sequence is CASSFGSFYEQYL. In DNA form, the CDR3 reads TGTGCCAGCAGCTTCGGGTCATTCTACGAGCAGTACCTC.

By share, this clonotype ranks as medium-sized. The chain joins TRBV29-1 to TRBJ2-3; D not resolved. This CDR3 region has 10 residues. With 2 bases removed from V and 3 bases from J, the gap between germline ends came to 0 bases. From germline, CDR1 is SQVTM and CDR2 ANQGSEA. The CDR3 loop is CSVETDTQYF. CDR3 bases: TGCAGCGTTGAAACAGATACGCAGTATTTT.

A remark on this clonotype: One end of the junction does not line up with germline, which may come from a read error. The rearrangement joins TRBV24-1 to TRBJ1-3; D unresolved. The CDR3 runs 15 residues. The germline CDR1 and CDR2 sequences are KGHDR and SFDVKD. CDR3 in amino acids: CATSDSSTSGNTIYF. The DNA of the CDR3 is TGTGCCACCAGTGATTCGTCAACCTCTGGGAACACCATATATTTT.

Judged by abundance, this clonotype is medium-sized (0.01 to 0.1%). The chain joins TRBV20-1 to TRBJ2-7, with TRBD2 matching 11 bases. The V gene's germline CDR1 is DFQATT and CDR2 SNEGSKA (reference sequence). The V segment lost 0 bases and the J segment 5 bases; nucleotides outside the gene matches: 6. The CDR3 extends over 15 amino acids. The CDR3 protein is CSARDWETSGNEQYF. The CDR3 region has the DNA TGCAGTGCTAGAGATTGGGAGACTAGCGGGAACGAGCAGTACTTC.

This chain uses TRBV12-5 with TRBJ2-1; 7 bases agree with TRBD2. V was pared by 3 bases and J by 12 bases, with 8 bases of the junction left unmatched. The CDR3 sequence is 13 residues long. The V gene's germline CDR1 is LGHNT and CDR2 FRNRAP. In DNA, the CDR3 is TGTGCTAGTGGTTTAGTGAATGGGGGGGGGCAGTTCTTC. Translating it yields CASGLVNGGGQFF.

The sample holds many counts of this clonotype. The chain carries TRBV6-2 or TRBV6-3 and TRBJ2-7, with 10 bases that match TRBD2. This CDR3 is 15 amino acids long. CDR1 is MNHEY, CDR2 SVGEGT, per germline. V was clipped by 11 bases and J by 1 base; unmatched bases: 11. CDR3 amino acids: CAGSYGTSVSYEQYF. The CDR3 DNA follows: TGTGCCGGGAGTTACGGGACTAGCGTGTCCTACGAGCAGTACTTC.

V gene TRBV7-9 combines with J gene TRBJ2-3, with 14 bases that match TRBD2. V dropped 5 bases and J dropped 4; count of bases not matched to a gene: 11. This CDR3 comprises 18 residues. The germline V gene has CDR1 SEHNR and CDR2 FQNEAQ (reference sequence). Here the CDR3 reads CASSDTSGTSGSADTQYF. CDR3 in DNA: TGTGCCAGCAGCGACACCTCCGGGACTAGCGGGAGTGCAGATACGCAGTATTTT.

Turning to this clonotype: Its ends do not fully match the called genes, so a read error is possible. The V and J genes are TRBV25-1 and TRBJ2-3; 11 bases agree with TRBD1. This CDR3 contains 19 residues. Germline V gives CDR1 MGHDK, CDR2 SYGVNS. The CDR3 region has the DNA TGTGCCAGCAGTTTATCAAGGACAGGGGGCGGTTCTTTCACAGATACGCAGTGTTTT. Its protein is CASSLSRTGGGSFTDTQCF.